The 18 T cell receptor beta chains presented below share a single source sample, sequenced in a study of post-analysis software for immune sequencing data. The study's findings and limits: About five TRBV segments occurring more often in patients than controls included TRBV5-6, TRBV5-1 and TRBV20-1.

These receptors' antigens are unknown. Every TCR beta cDNA library bore unique molecular identifiers. TCRdb itself ran the PCR reads through MiXCR, one entry per CDR3 protein. The table lists approximately 570,000 distinct CDR3 sequences, about 40% of them singletons. Sequencing input: blood. The receptors were sampled from a girl between 5 and 17 years old with multiple sclerosis.

The CDR3 sequence is CASSHGTDEQYF. CDR3 bases: TGCGCCAGCAGTCATGGGACAGACGAGCAGTACTTC. V is TRBV5-1 and J is TRBJ2-5, with TRBD1 matching over 7 bases. The J call is uncertain, as TRBJ2-7 better fits the DNA end. The germline V gene has CDR1 SGHRS and CDR2 YFSETQ. The CDR3 extends over 12 amino acids.

This clonotype has only a few counts. The J gene is TRBJ2-3, the V gene TRBV6-5; the match to TRBD2 covers 12 bases. This CDR3 has 16 amino acids. The germline gives CDR1 MNHEY, CDR2 SVGAGI. The ends lost 6 bases at V and 5 bases at J; junction bases unmatched: 9. CDR3 residues: CASSRTLAGGIDTQYF. For the CDR3, the DNA is TGTGCCAGCAGCCGTACACTAGCGGGGGGAATAGATACGCAGTATTTT.

The chain couples TRBV10-3 to TRBJ1-2; D unresolved. V was clipped by 0 bases and J by 10 bases, with 6 bases between them. The CDR3 is 11 residues long. Germline V gene lookup returns CDR1 ENHRY and CDR2 SYGVKD. The CDR3 bases are TGTGCCATCAGTGAGTCGACCGTCTACACCTTC. Amino acid sequence: CAISESTVYTF.

The chain carries TRBV12-3 or TRBV12-4 and TRBJ1-1; 8 bases match TRBD1. This CDR3 contains 14 residues. Trimming at V came to 6 bases and at J to 5 bases, leaving 8 bases not matched to a gene. The CDR3, as DNA: TGTGCCAGCAGGCCCTCAGGGGGCGAAACTGAAGCTTTCTTT. Encoded protein: CASRPSGGETEAFF.

This clonotype was observed a single time. J is TRBJ1-5 and V is TRBV12-3 or TRBV12-4, with D perhaps matching TRBD1 (6 bases). V lost 6 bases and J 2 bases, leaving 11 bases between the germline ends. The CDR3 covers 14 residues. For the CDR3, the DNA is TGTGCCAGCAGCCCTTGGACAGGCAATCAGCCCCAGCATTTT. This sequence encodes CASSPWTGNQPQHF.

V and J are TRBV10-3 and TRBJ2-5, with 11 bases matching TRBD2. Germline values: CDR1 ENHRY, CDR2 SYGVKD. The CDR3 has 14 residues. V shed 6 bases, J shed 5 bases, and the junction held 5 bases outside the gene matches. The chain's CDR3 is CAIRGTSGSETQYF. The DNA of the CDR3 is TGTGCCATCAGGGGGACTAGCGGCAGCGAGACCCAGTACTTC.

V gene TRBV29-1 combines with J gene TRBJ1-1; maybe TRBD1 (5 bases). The CDR3 runs to 12 residues. V was cut by 7 bases and J by 4 bases, with 13 bases left in between. The V gene's germline CDR1 is SQVTM and CDR2 ANQGSEA. CDR3 region: CSGRAVGTEAFF. The CDR3, as DNA: TGCAGCGGCAGGGCAGTTGGCACTGAAGCTTTCTTT.

The gene calls are TRBV7-6 and TRBJ2-3; 8 nucleotides match TRBD2. The CDR3 covers 15 residues. CDR1 and CDR2 (germline): SGHVS, FNYEAQ. Losses at the gene ends were 4 bases for V and 2 bases for J; bases not matched to a gene: 5. In nucleotides, the CDR3 is TGTGCCAGCAGCTCCGCGGGAGGACTCACAGATACGCAGTATTTT. It yields the protein CASSSAGGLTDTQYF.

This clonotype was found a few times. The CDR3 sequence is CASSVLGELFF. CDR3 bases: TGTGCCAGCAGTGTCTTGGGGGAGCTGTTTTTT. The chain joins TRBV2 to TRBJ2-2; D unresolved. Trimming removed 4 bases at V and 8 bases at J, with 5 bases between. CDR3 length equals 11 residues. In germline, CDR1 is SNHLY, CDR2 FYNNEI.

This clonotype was recorded only once. V and J are TRBV19 and TRBJ2-1; the match to TRBD2 covers 7 bases. V lost 1 base to trimming and J lost 4 bases; unmatched junction nucleotides: 4. Per germline, CDR1 LNHDA and CDR2 SQIVND (reference sequence). There are 15 residues in the CDR3. CDR3 sequence reads: CASSIGASGYNEQFF. CDR3 DNA sequence: TGTGCCAGTAGTATAGGGGCTAGCGGTTACAATGAGCAGTTCTTC.

V and J are TRBV12-3 or TRBV12-4 and TRBJ2-7, with a possible D match to TRBD1 (6 bases). The CDR3 is 15 residues long. V was cut by 6 bases and J by 2 bases, with 17 bases left in between. Here the CDR3 DNA reads TGTGCCAGCAGCCCTCGGGCCAGGGGACCCTACGAGCAGTACTTC. Its protein product is CASSPRARGPYEQYF.

This clonotype showed up just a few times. The rearrangement uses TRBV20-1 and TRBJ2-7; TRBD1 aligns across 7 bases. Losses at the gene ends were 5 bases for V and 2 bases for J; bases not matched to a gene: 12. CDR3 length equals 15 residues. Germline V gene data show CDR1 as DFQATT and CDR2 as SNEGSKA (reference sequence). The CDR3 here is CSAAGQVLHPYEQYF. In nucleotides, the CDR3 is TGCAGTGCTGCAGGACAGGTACTCCACCCCTACGAGCAGTACTTC.

This rearrangement joins TRBV25-1 to TRBJ2-1; the match to TRBD2 covers 15 bases. CDR3 length equals 17 residues. Germline V gene lookup returns CDR1 MGHDK and CDR2 SYGVNS. J was trimmed by 7 bases and V by 3 bases; bases with no gene match: 7. The CDR3 loop reads CASSDPGLAGGVNEQFF. The DNA of the CDR3 is TGTGCCAGCAGTGATCCTGGACTAGCGGGGGGGGTGAATGAGCAGTTCTTC. Using reference TRBV25-1 and TRBJ2-1 for the parts outside the CDR3, the full variable domain is EADIYQTPRYLVIGTGKKITLECSQTMGHDKMYWYQQDPGMELHLIHYSYGVNSTEKGDLSSESTVSRIRTEHFPLTLESARPSHTSQYLCASSDPGLAGGVNEQFFGPGTRLTVL.

The rearrangement links TRBV6-5 to TRBJ2-3; 13 nucleotides line up with TRBD2. From germline, CDR1 is MNHEY and CDR2 SVGAGI. The J segment lost 4 bases and the V segment lost 6 bases, leaving 4 bases of the junction unmatched. The CDR3 is 15 residues long. CDR3: CASRTSGGAPDTQYF. The CDR3 coding sequence is TGTGCCAGCAGAACTAGCGGGGGGGCCCCAGATACGCAGTATTTT.

The chain combines TRBV13 with TRBJ2-1, with D possibly matching TRBD2 (6 bases). Trimming stripped 6 bases from V and 1 base from J, with 19 bases between. The CDR3 totals 17 residues. Germline V gene lookup returns CDR1 PRHDT and CDR2 FYEKMQ (reference sequence). The CDR3 sequence is CASSRSGGAGSYNEQFF. The CDR3 DNA sequence: TGTGCCAGCAGTCGTTCCGGGGGAGCGGGTTCCTACAATGAGCAGTTCTTC.

This rearrangement joins TRBV27 to TRBJ2-7; D may be TRBD1 (6 bases). Germline values: CDR1 MNHEY, CDR2 SMNVEV (reference sequence). The CDR3 has 13 amino acids. Trimming shortened V by 4 bases and J by 4 bases, and 11 bases separated the two germline ends. Here the CDR3 DNA reads TGTGCCAGCAGTTCCGCGACAGGATACGAGCAGTACTTC. The encoded protein is CASSSATGYEQYF.

J is TRBJ2-1 and V is TRBV7-9, with D uncertain. Trimming removed 5 bases at V and 8 bases at J, with 13 bases between. Germline V gene sequence: CDR1 SEHNR, CDR2 FQNEAQ (reference sequence). This CDR3 contains 13 residues. The CDR3 spells CASSPLSLDEQFF. In nucleotides, the CDR3 is TGTGCCAGCAGCCCCCTCTCGTTGGATGAGCAGTTCTTC.

The chain joins TRBV7-9 to TRBJ2-7; D gene uncertain. Trimming took off 3 bases at V and 5 bases at J, with 11 bases between the two ends. The germline V gene has CDR1 SEHNR and CDR2 FQNEAQ (reference sequence). This CDR3 region has 13 residues. As DNA, the CDR3 is TGTGCCAGCAGCTTTGGGCCACCTGACGAGCAGTACTTC. It encodes CASSFGPPDEQYF.